This entry lists 9 T cell receptor beta chains sequenced from one sample in a study of cytomegalovirus exposure and HLA in healthy donors. PCR was performed using 60 Vbeta and 13 Jbeta primers. The assay was immunoSEQ multiplex PCR, and TCRdb's table has in-frame clones only and misses some. This table has approximately 200,000 clones, roughly 75% appearing once. The sample consisted of PBMCs. The receptors were sampled from a man aged 25-45 years in good health and CMV-seropositive.

This rearrangement joins TRBV27 to TRBJ1-2, with D maybe TRBD1 (5 bases). V was trimmed by 7 bases and J by 5 bases, leaving 14 bases between them. Germline V gene sequence: CDR1 MNHEY, CDR2 SMNVEV (reference sequence). This CDR3 contains 13 residues. The CDR3 bases are TGTGCCAGCACTTCCAGGGTTGAGTATGGCTACACCTTC. Its protein is CASTSRVEYGYTF.

The chain uses TRBV5-6 and TRBJ1-6; D not resolved. CDR1 is SGHDT, CDR2 YYEEEE, per germline. V lost 3 bases, J lost 7 bases, and 14 bases lay in between. CDR3 length equals 15 residues. CDR3 sequence (DNA): TGTGCCAGCAGCTCCGGCCGTTGGGCCAATTCACCCCTCCACTTT. It yields the protein CASSSGRWANSPLHF.

The rearrangement joins TRBV9 to TRBJ2-2; tentative D call: TRBD1 (5 bases). This CDR3 has 14 residues. The V end was cut by 5 bases, the J end by 2 bases, with 10 bases between. CDR1 and CDR2 (germline): SGDLS, YYNGEE. This CDR3 is CASRIGANTGELFF. The CDR3 nucleotides are TGTGCCAGCAGGATAGGGGCAAACACCGGGGAGCTGTTTTTT.

This clone has only one observation. V is TRBV11-2 and J is TRBJ2-7; D gene unclear. The CDR3 has 12 residues. CDR1 is SGHAT, CDR2 FQNNGV, per germline. V lost 3 bases, J lost 7 bases, and 10 bases lay in between. CDR3 nucleotide sequence: TGTGCCAGCAGCTTCGTTTCGGAGGAGCAGTACTTC. Translated: CASSFVSEEQYF.

This chain uses TRBV7-6 with TRBJ2-7; D unresolved. Germline V gene data show CDR1 as SGHVS and CDR2 as FNYEAQ. V shed 1 base and J shed 0 bases, with 7 bases lying between them. This CDR3 region has 14 residues. CDR3: CASSLELFSYEQYF. The DNA for the CDR3 is TGTGCCAGCAGCTTAGAGCTCTTCTCCTACGAGCAGTACTTC. Together with reference TRBV7-6 and TRBJ2-7, the CDR3 gives the full variable domain: GAGVSQSPRYKVTKRGQDVALRCDPISGHVSLYWYRQALGQGPEFLTYFNYEAQQDKSGLPNDRFSAERPEGSISTLTIQRTEQRDSAMYRCASSLELFSYEQYFGPGTRLTVT.

This clone was counted between two and nine times. The rearrangement links TRBV5-4 to TRBJ2-7, with a possible D match to TRBD2 (6 bases). Per germline, CDR1 SGHNT and CDR2 YYREEE (reference sequence). This CDR3 is built from 11 residues. Trimming left V 9 bases short and J 7 bases short, with 14 bases between. In DNA, the CDR3 is TGTGCCACGCGACTAGGGTCGGAGCAGTACTTC. Translating it yields CATRLGSEQYF.

A few counts support this clone. The chain is built from TRBV6-6 and TRBJ1-5, with D tentatively TRBD1 (5 bases). Germline CDR1 MNHNY, CDR2 SVGAGI (reference sequence). The CDR3 contains 15 residues. The V gene lost 8 bases and the J gene lost 2 bases, with 16 bases spanning the gap. The CDR3 here is CASWGPQMGNQPQHF. Written as DNA, the CDR3 is TGTGCCAGCTGGGGCCCCCAGATGGGCAATCAGCCCCAGCATTTT.

The chain joins TRBV2 to TRBJ2-7, with TRBD1 matching over 7 bases. V was clipped by 3 bases and J by 5 bases; unmatched bases: 7. The V gene's germline CDR1 is SNHLY and CDR2 FYNNEI. This CDR3 contains 14 residues. The CDR3 sequence: CASSDFTGVHEQYF. The CDR3 region has the DNA TGTGCCAGCAGTGACTTTACAGGGGTCCACGAGCAGTACTTC.

This clone showed up just a few times. The V and J genes are TRBV7-2 and TRBJ1-5, with 7 bases lining up with TRBD1. V trimming: 4 bases; J trimming: 6 bases; junction bases outside the gene matches: 9. CDR3 length: 15 residues. Per the germline V gene, CDR1 is SGHTA and CDR2 is FQGNSA. CDR3 DNA: TGTGCCAGCAGCTCCTACCGGGACAGTTCTCAGCCCCAGCATTTT. Protein: CASSSYRDSSQPQHF.